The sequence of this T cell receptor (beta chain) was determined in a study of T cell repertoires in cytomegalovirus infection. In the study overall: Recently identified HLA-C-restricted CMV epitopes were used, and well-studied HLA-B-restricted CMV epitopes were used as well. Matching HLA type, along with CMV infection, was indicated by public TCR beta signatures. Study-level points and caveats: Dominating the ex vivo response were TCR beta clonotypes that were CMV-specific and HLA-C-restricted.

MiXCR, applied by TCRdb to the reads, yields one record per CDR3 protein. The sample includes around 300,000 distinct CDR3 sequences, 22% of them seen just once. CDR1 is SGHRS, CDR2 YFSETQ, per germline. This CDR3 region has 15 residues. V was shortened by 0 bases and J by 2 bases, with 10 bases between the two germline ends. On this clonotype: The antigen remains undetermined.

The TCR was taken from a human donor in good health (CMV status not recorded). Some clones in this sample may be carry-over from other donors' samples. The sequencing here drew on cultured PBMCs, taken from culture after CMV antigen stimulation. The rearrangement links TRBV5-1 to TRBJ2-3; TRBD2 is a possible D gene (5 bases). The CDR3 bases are TGCGCCAGCAGCTTGGTGGGCGGGTTCACAGATACGCAGTATTTT. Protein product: CASSLVGGFTDTQYF.